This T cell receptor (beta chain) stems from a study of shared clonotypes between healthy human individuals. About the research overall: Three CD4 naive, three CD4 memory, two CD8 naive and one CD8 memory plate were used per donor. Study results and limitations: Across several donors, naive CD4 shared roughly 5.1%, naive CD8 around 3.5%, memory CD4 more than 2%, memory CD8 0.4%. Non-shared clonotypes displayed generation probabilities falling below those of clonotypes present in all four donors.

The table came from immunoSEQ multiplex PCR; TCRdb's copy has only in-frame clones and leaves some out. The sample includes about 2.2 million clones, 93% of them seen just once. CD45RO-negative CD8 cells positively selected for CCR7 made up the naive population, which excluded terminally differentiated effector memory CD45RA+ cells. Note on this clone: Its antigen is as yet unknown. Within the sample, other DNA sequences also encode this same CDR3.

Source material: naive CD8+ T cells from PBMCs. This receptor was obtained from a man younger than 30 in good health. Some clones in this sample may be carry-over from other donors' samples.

Here the CDR3 DNA reads TGTGCCAGCAGTCCCGGGACAGGGATCTACGAGCAGTACTTC. It is translated as CASSPGTGIYEQYF. The chain couples TRBV27 to TRBJ2-7, with 9 bases identical to TRBD1. Germline loops: CDR1 MNHEY, CDR2 SMNVEV (reference sequence). The CDR3 has 14 residues. V dropped 5 bases and J dropped 3; count of bases not matched to a gene: 5.